This T cell receptor beta chain was sequenced for a study of post-analysis software for immune sequencing data. Study background: Relapsing-remitting, secondary progressive and progressive-relapsing forms made up the multiple sclerosis disease courses. Overall study results and limits: Patients with multiple sclerosis recorded significantly lower normalized Chao1 diversity than controls, the study found. Patients carried roughly five TRBV segments more frequently than controls did, and TRBV5-6, TRBV5-1 and TRBV20-1 were among them.

cDNA libraries of TCR beta carried unique molecular identifiers. TCRdb ran MiXCR on the PCR reads and lists one entry per CDR3 protein. The repertoire holds 750,000 to 950,000 distinct CDR3 sequences, 35% to 55% seen once, with around 4.7% in the top ten. Germline V gene data show CDR1 as SEHNR and CDR2 as FQNEAQ (reference sequence). The CDR3 covers 15 residues. Remarks on this clonotype: Its antigen is unidentified. One junction end does not reproduce the germline sequence, and a read error may be involved.

The chain links TRBV7-9 to TRBJ2-7, with no clear D. Material: blood. The clonotype originates from a girl aged 10-17 years with multiple sclerosis. The CDR3 DNA reads TGCGCCAGCAGCCCCCCCAGTCTCCTCTCCTACGAGCAGTACTTC. Translated, it gives CASSPPSLLSYEQYF.